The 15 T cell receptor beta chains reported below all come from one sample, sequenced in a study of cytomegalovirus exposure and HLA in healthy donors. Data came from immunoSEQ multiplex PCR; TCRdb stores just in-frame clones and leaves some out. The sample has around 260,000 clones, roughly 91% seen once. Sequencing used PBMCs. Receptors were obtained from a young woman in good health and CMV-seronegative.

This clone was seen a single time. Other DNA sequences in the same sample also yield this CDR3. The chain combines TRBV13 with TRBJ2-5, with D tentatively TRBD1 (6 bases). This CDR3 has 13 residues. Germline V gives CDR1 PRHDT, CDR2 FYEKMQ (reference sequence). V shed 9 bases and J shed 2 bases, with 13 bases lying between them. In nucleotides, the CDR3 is TGTGCCAGTAGCAGGGGTCCACAAGAGACCCAGTACTTC. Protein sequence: CASSRGPQETQYF. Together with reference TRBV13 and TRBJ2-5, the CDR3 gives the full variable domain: AAGVIQSPRHLIKEKRETATLKCYPIPRHDTVYWYQQGPGQDPQFLISFYEKMQSDKGSIPDRFSAQQFSDYHSELNMSSLELGDSALYFCASSRGPQETQYFGPGTRLLVL.

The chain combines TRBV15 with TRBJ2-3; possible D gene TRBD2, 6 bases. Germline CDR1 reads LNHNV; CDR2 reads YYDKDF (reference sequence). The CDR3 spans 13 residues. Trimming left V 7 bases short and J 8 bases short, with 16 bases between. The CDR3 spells CATKPGLTATQYF. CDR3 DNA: TGTGCCACCAAACCGGGACTCACGGCTACGCAGTATTTT.

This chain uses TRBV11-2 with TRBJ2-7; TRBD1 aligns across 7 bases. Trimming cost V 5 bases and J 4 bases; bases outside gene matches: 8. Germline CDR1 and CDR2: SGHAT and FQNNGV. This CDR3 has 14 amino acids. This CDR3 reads CASSHGTVFYEQYF. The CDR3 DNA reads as TGTGCCAGCAGCCACGGGACAGTATTTTACGAGCAGTACTTC.

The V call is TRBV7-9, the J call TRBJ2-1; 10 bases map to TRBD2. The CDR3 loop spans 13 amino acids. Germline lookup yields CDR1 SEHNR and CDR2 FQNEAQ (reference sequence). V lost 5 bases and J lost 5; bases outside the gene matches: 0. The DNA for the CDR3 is TGTGCCAGCAGCGGACTAGCGGACAATGAGCAGTTCTTC. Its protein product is CASSGLADNEQFF.

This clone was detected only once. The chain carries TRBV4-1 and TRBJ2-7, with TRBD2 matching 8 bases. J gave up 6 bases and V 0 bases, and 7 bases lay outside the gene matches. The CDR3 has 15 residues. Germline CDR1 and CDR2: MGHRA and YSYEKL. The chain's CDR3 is CASSQEDGRASEQYF. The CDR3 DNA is TGCGCCAGCAGCCAAGAAGACGGGAGGGCGAGCGAGCAGTACTTC.

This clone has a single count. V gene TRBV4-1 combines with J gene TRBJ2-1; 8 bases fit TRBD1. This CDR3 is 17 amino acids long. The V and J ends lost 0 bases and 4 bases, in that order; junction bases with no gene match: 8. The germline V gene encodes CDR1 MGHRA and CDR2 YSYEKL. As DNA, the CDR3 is TGCGCCAGCAGCCAAGATGACGGGACAGGACCTTACAATGAGCAGTTCTTC. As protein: CASSQDDGTGPYNEQFF.

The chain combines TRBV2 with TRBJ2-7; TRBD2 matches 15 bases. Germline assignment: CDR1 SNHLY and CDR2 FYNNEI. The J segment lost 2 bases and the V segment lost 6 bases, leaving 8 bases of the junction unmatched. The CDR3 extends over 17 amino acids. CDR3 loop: CASRDGLAGGRAYEQYF. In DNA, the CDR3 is TGTGCCAGCAGGGACGGACTAGCGGGAGGGCGAGCCTACGAGCAGTACTTC.

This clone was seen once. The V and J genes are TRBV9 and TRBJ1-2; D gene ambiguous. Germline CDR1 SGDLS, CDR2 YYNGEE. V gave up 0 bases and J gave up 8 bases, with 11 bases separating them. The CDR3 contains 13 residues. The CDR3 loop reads CASSVDGREGYTF. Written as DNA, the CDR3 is TGTGCCAGCAGCGTAGACGGAAGAGAGGGCTACACCTTC.

This CDR3 is CASSYGGNTGELFF. The CDR3 DNA sequence: TGTGCCAGCAGTTACGGAGGGAACACCGGGGAGCTGTTTTTT. The J gene is TRBJ2-2, the V gene TRBV6-6; a possible D gene is TRBD2 (5 bases). CDR3 length equals 14 residues. V dropped 2 bases and J dropped 1 base, with 5 bases sitting between them. The germline CDR1 and CDR2 sequences are MNHNY and SVGAGI (reference sequence).

This CDR3 reads CASWDIGNEQYF. CDR3 bases: TGTGCCAGTTGGGACATCGGAAACGAGCAGTACTTC. The chain has TRBV27 and TRBJ2-7; possible D gene TRBD1, 6 bases. Germline CDR1 reads MNHEY; CDR2 reads SMNVEV (reference sequence). Trimming stripped 9 bases from V and 5 bases from J, with 14 bases between. The CDR3 length is 12 residues.

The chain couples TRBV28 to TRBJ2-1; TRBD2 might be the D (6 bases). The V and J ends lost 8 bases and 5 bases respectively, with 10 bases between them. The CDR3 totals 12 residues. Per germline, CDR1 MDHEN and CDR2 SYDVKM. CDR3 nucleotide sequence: TGTGCCAGCGACCCGGGGGACAATGAGCAGTTCTTC. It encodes CASDPGDNEQFF.

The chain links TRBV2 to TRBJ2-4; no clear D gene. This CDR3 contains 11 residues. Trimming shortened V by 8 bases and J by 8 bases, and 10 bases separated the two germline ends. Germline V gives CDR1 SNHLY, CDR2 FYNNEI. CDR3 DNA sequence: TGTGCCAGCGATTTGGGTGACATTCAGTACTTC. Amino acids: CASDLGDIQYF.

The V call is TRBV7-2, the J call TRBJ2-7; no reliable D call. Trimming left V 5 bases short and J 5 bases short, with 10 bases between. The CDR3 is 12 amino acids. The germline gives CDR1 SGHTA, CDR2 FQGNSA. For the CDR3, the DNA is TGTGCCAGCAGCCTCCCTGCGGACGAGCAGTACTTC. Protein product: CASSLPADEQYF. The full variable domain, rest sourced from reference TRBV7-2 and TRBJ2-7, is GAGVSQSPSNKVTEKGKDVELRCDPISGHTALYWYRQSLGQGLEFLIYFQGNSAPDKSGLPSDRFSAERTGGSVSTLTIQRTQQEDSAVYLCASSLPADEQYFGPGTRLTVT.

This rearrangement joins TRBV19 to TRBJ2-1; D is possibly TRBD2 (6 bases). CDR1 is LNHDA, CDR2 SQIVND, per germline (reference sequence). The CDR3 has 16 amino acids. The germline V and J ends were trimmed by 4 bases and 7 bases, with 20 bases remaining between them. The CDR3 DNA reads TGTGCCAGTAGTACCCCCTTTCGGGAGCCGGGGAATGAGCAGTTCTTC. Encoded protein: CASSTPFREPGNEQFF.

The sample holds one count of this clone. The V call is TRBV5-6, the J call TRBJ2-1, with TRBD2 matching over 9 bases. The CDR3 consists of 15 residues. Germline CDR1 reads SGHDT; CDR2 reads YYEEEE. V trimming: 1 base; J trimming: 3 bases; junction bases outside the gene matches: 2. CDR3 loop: CASSLWRGGYNEQFF. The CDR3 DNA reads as TGTGCCAGCAGCTTGTGGCGGGGGGGCTACAATGAGCAGTTCTTC. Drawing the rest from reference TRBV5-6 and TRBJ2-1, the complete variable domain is DAGVTQSPTHLIKTRGQQVTLRCSPKSGHDTVSWYQQALGQGPQFIFQYYEEEERQRGNFPDRFSGHQFPNYSSELNVNALLLGDSALYLCASSLWRGGYNEQFFGPGTRLTVL.